These 5 T cell receptor beta chains originate from one sample sequenced in a study of blood T cell repertoires in COVID-19. Measured with immunoSEQ multiplex PCR; TCRdb has only the in-frame clones, and not every one. The sample includes 75,000 to 95,000 clones, around 82% of them seen just once. Sequenced sample: peripheral blood. The receptors come from a man in his 60s with acute or convalescent COVID-19.

V is TRBV6-5 and J is TRBJ1-2; no reliable D call. This CDR3 comprises 13 residues. Germline V gene data show CDR1 as MNHEY and CDR2 as SVGAGI. Trimming removed 7 bases from V and 3 bases from J, with 12 bases in between. CDR3 amino acids: CASMGWEDYGYTF. CDR3 nucleotides: TGTGCCAGCATGGGATGGGAGGACTATGGCTACACCTTC.

This chain joins TRBV3-1 (or the pseudogene TRBV3-2) and TRBJ1-1; D is ambiguous. In germline, CDR1 is LGHDT, CDR2 YNNKEL (reference sequence). The CDR3 is 12 residues long. V gave up 2 bases and J gave up 6 bases, with 7 bases separating them. The CDR3 DNA reads TGTGCCAGCAGCCAATATACGGCTGAAGCTTTCTTT. This codes for CASSQYTAEAFF.

The chain couples TRBV6-5 to TRBJ2-7, with D maybe TRBD1 (6 bases). Germline V gene sequence: CDR1 MNHEY, CDR2 SVGAGI. This CDR3 has 14 amino acids. V shed 0 bases and J shed 3 bases, with 9 bases lying between them. The DNA of the CDR3 is TGTGCCAGCAGTTACTCGGCAGGGGACTACGAGCAGTACTTC. Amino acid sequence: CASSYSAGDYEQYF.

The chain links TRBV5-1 to TRBJ1-4, with D unresolved. The germline V and J ends were trimmed by 0 bases and 8 bases, with 11 bases remaining between them. The CDR3 runs to 14 residues. Germline V gene lookup returns CDR1 SGHRS and CDR2 YFSETQ. Here the CDR3 DNA reads TGCGCCAGCAGCTTGGAAGTGGCAGGAGAAAAACTGTTTTTT. Encoded protein: CASSLEVAGEKLFF.

This chain joins TRBV9 and TRBJ2-2; 9 bases line up with TRBD1. After removal of 3 bases from V and 2 bases from J, the junction contained 11 bases not matched to a gene. CDR1 and CDR2 from the germline V gene are SGDLS and YYNGEE. The CDR3 sequence is 18 residues long. The CDR3 sequence is CASSAWTGDYENTGELFF. In DNA, the CDR3 is TGTGCCAGCAGCGCCTGGACAGGGGATTATGAAAACACCGGGGAGCTGTTTTTT. Filled out from reference TRBV9 and TRBJ2-2, the complete variable domain reads DSGVTQTPKHLITATGQRVTLRCSPRSGDLSVYWYQQSLDQGLQFLIQYYNGEERAKGNILERFSAQQFPDLHSELNLSSLELGDSALYFCASSAWTGDYENTGELFFGEGSRLTVL.